The 12 T cell receptor beta chains below all came from one sample that was sequenced in a study of T cell repertoires in breast cancer listed by TCRdb under 2016. The library came from emulsion pairing. Sequencing instrument: Illumina MiSeq. A second nested PCR with blocking oligos suppressed unpaired genes, then a third nested PCR added Illumina adaptors and barcodes. TCRdb reprocessing: public reads trimmed at Q25 with fastp, clones called with MiXCR, in-frame beta chains kept. CDR3 protein duplicates are merged, each entry listing the most common genes and DNA. Here the sample has roughly 40,000 distinct CDR3 sequences; about 50% occur a single time. The leading ten clones occupy roughly 60% of the sample. The study used an expanded emulsion RT-PCR method with primers for all TCR V genes to analyze paired alpha-beta TCRs of CD8+ T cells. The sample was CD8+ T cells. These receptors originate from a pool of human donors with breast cancer or a healthy control (not recorded which).

This sequence joins TRBV20-1 and TRBJ2-6; no clear D. In germline, CDR1 is DFQATT, CDR2 SNEGSKA (reference sequence). The length of the CDR3 is 17 residues. V lost 0 bases and J lost 0, with 12 bases in between. The DNA for the CDR3 is TGCAGTGCTAGAGATCGATGGCAGTACTCTGGGGCCAACGTCCTGACTTTC. It codes for CSARDRWQYSGANVLTF.

J is TRBJ2-3 and V is TRBV12-5; 7 nucleotides line up with TRBD2. V was pared by 0 bases and J by 0 bases, with 3 bases of the junction left unmatched. The CDR3 sequence is 16 residues long. The germline gives CDR1 LGHNT, CDR2 FRNRAP. The CDR3 reads CASGLVRGVSTDTQYF. For the CDR3, the DNA is TGTGCTAGTGGTTTGGTACGGGGGGTTAGCACAGATACGCAGTATTTT. Full variable domain (outside the CDR3, taken from reference TRBV12-5 and TRBJ2-3): DARVTQTPRHKVTEMGQEVTMRCQPILGHNTVFWYRQTMMQGLELLAYFRNRAPLDDSGMPKDRFSAEMPDATLATLKIQPSEPRDSAVYFCASGLVRGVSTDTQYFGPGTRLTVL.

The chain couples TRBV11-2 to TRBJ2-1; D is tentatively TRBD1 or TRBD2 (6 bases each). This CDR3 is 16 amino acids long. Trimming shortened V by 1 base and J by 4 bases, and 14 bases separated the two germline ends. CDR1 is SGHAT, CDR2 FQNNGV, per germline. CDR3 amino acids: CASSLGFGGSYNEQFF. The DNA for the CDR3 is TGTGCCAGCAGCTTAGGGTTCGGGGGCTCGTACAATGAGCAGTTCTTC.

Remarks on this clonotype: No conserved phenylalanine or tryptophan is present at the end of the CDR3, so a read error is the likely explanation. This chain joins TRBV20-1 and TRBJ2-1, with 9 bases identical to TRBD2. CDR3 size: 17 residues. CDR1 is DFQATT and CDR2 is SNEGSKA in the germline V gene (reference sequence). J was trimmed by 2 bases and V by 3 bases; bases with no gene match: 11. CDR3 sequence reads: CSASPRGRAGTYNEQFV. The CDR3 bases are TGCAGTGCTAGTCCCCGCGGGAGGGCCGGGACCTACAATGAGCAGTTCGTC.

The sample holds a few counts of this clonotype. The chain is built from TRBV27 and TRBJ1-2, with 8 bases that match TRBD1. The germline V gene has CDR1 MNHEY and CDR2 SMNVEV (reference sequence). Trimming removed 5 bases from V and 4 bases from J; junction bases left unmatched: 9. The CDR3 is 15 amino acids. DNA of the CDR3: TGTGCCAGCAGTCTACAGACAGGGGATAGCTATGGCTACACCTTC. Translated: CASSLQTGDSYGYTF.

A few counts support this clonotype. This chain joins TRBV5-4 and TRBJ2-5, with D perhaps TRBD2 (5 bases). CDR3 size: 14 residues. The V end lost 3 bases, the J end lost 1 base, and 10 bases lay between the germline ends. In germline, CDR1 is SGHNT, CDR2 YYREEE (reference sequence). As DNA, the CDR3 is TGTGCCAGCAGCTCTGGACTGGCCCAAGAGACCCAGTACTTC. Translated: CASSSGLAQETQYF. Full variable domain (outside the CDR3, taken from reference TRBV5-4 and TRBJ2-5): ETGVTQSPTHLIKTRGQQVTLRCSSQSGHNTVSWYQQALGQGPQFIFQYYREEENGRGNFPPRFSGLQFPNYSSELNVNALELDDSALYLCASSSGLAQETQYFGPGTRLLVL.

This clonotype was recorded a few times. V usage is TRBV28 and J usage is TRBJ2-6, with TRBD1 matching 7 bases. With 3 bases clipped from V and 1 base from J, the junction kept 12 bases outside the gene matches. Germline loops: CDR1 MDHEN, CDR2 SYDVKM. CDR3 length equals 19 residues. CDR3 bases: TGTGCCAGCAGTTTGGCGGACAGGTTCTTAGTTTCTGGGGCCAACGTCCTGACTTTC. This gives the protein CASSLADRFLVSGANVLTF.

J is TRBJ2-2 and V is TRBV3-1, with unresolved D. Trimming shortened V by 2 bases and J by 1 base, and 5 bases separated the two germline ends. This CDR3 has 14 amino acids. CDR1 is LGHDT, CDR2 YNNKEL, per germline (reference sequence). The CDR3 spells CASSQIWNTGELFF. CDR3 sequence (DNA): TGTGCCAGCAGCCAAATCTGGAACACCGGGGAGCTGTTTTTT.

Turning to this clonotype: A read error may explain this, as a much larger clone is one base away. V is TRBV7-6 and J is TRBJ1-1, with D unresolved. Germline V gene sequence: CDR1 SGHVS, CDR2 FNYEAQ. The CDR3 runs to 14 residues. The CDR3 protein is CAGSLEETGVRAFF. CDR3 nucleotide sequence: TGTGCCGGCAGCTTAGAAGAGACTGGGGTGCGAGCTTTCTTT.

This rearrangement joins TRBV20-1 to TRBJ1-1; unclear D gene. V shed 6 bases and J shed 3 bases, with 14 bases lying between them. This CDR3 spans 13 amino acids. Germline CDR1 is DFQATT and CDR2 is SNEGSKA (reference sequence). The CDR3 region is CSAAGRLDTEAFF. In DNA, the CDR3 is TGCAGTGCCGCAGGTCGTCTGGACACTGAAGCTTTCTTT.

The chain carries TRBV28 and TRBJ2-1; tentative D call: TRBD2 (6 bases). This CDR3 is built from 15 residues. V was pared by 3 bases and J by 4 bases, with 13 bases between. The V gene's germline CDR1 is MDHEN and CDR2 SYDVKM. The CDR3 coding sequence is TGTGCCAGCAGTTTTTGGGGGGAAGGGTACAATGAGCAGTTCTTC. This translates into CASSFWGEGYNEQFF. The entire variable domain, with the rest obtained from reference TRBV28 and TRBJ2-1, is as follows: DVKVTQSSRYLVKRTGEKVFLECVQDMDHENMFWYRQDPGLGLRLIYFSYDVKMKEKGDIPEGYSVSREKKERFSLILESASTNQTSMYLCASSFWGEGYNEQFFGPGTRLTVL.

The chain joins TRBV18 to TRBJ2-3; D is unclear. Germline-derived CDR1 and CDR2 are KGHSH and LQKENI. The CDR3 totals 16 residues. Trimming removed 3 bases at V and 7 bases at J, with 20 bases between. CDR3 region: CASSPPSTVPANTQYF. CDR3 bases: TGTGCCAGCTCACCCCCTTCGACGGTTCCTGCGAATACGCAGTATTTT.